This passage covers 28 T cell receptor beta chains from one sample sequenced in a study of T cell responses to AZD1222 COVID-19 vaccine. Profiled with immunoSEQ multiplex PCR; TCRdb holds only in-frame clones, not every one. Of 95,000 to 150,000 clones listed, around nine tenths are singletons. The starting material was peripheral blood, obtained on day 0 of AZD1222 vaccination. These receptors were collected from an adult in good health.

The sample holds a few counts of this clone. The J gene is TRBJ1-1, the V gene TRBV5-1; tentatively, D is TRBD1 (5 bases). The V gene lost 2 bases and the J gene lost 0 bases, with 14 bases spanning the gap. This CDR3 is 16 amino acids long. The germline gives CDR1 SGHRS, CDR2 YFSETQ. The CDR3 region has the DNA TGCGCCAGCAGCTTAGGTCAGGGCCTGTTGAACACTGAAGCTTTCTTT. It translates to CASSLGQGLLNTEAFF.

The chain combines TRBV7-2 with TRBJ2-7; D is unresolved. Germline V gives CDR1 SGHTA, CDR2 FQGNSA. The CDR3 extends over 13 amino acids. The V end lost 4 bases, the J end lost 0 bases, and 7 bases lay between the germline ends. The CDR3 protein is CASSSFLSYEQYF. The CDR3 DNA reads as TGTGCCAGCAGCTCCTTCCTCTCCTACGAGCAGTACTTC.

V gene TRBV7-2 combines with J gene TRBJ2-2; no clear D. Germline V gene sequence: CDR1 SGHTA, CDR2 FQGNSA. This CDR3 region has 16 residues. Trimming pared 1 base from V and 4 bases from J, leaving 13 bases between. The CDR3 protein is CASSLVGTTGTGELFF. Written as DNA, the CDR3 is TGTGCCAGCAGCTTAGTGGGTACCACGGGCACCGGGGAGCTGTTTTTT. The full variable domain, with the rest looked up from reference TRBV7-2 and TRBJ2-2, is GAGVSQSPSNKVTEKGKDVELRCDPISGHTALYWYRQSLGQGLEFLIYFQGNSAPDKSGLPSDRFSAERTGGSVSTLTIQRTQQEDSAVYLCASSLVGTTGTGELFFGEGSRLTVL.

The chain links TRBV11-2 to TRBJ2-7; D tentatively reads TRBD1 or TRBD2 (5 bases each). V lost 2 bases to trimming and J lost 0 bases, with 11 bases between them. Germline V gene lookup returns CDR1 SGHAT and CDR2 FQNNGV. The CDR3 runs 15 residues. This CDR3 is CASSLMGVSSYEQYF. Here the CDR3 DNA reads TGTGCCAGCAGCTTAATGGGGGTGAGCTCCTACGAGCAGTACTTC.

V is TRBV2 and J is TRBJ1-3; D unresolved. CDR1 and CDR2 from the germline V gene are SNHLY and FYNNEI. Trimming left V 5 bases short and J 0 bases short, with 11 bases between. CDR3 length equals 15 residues. CDR3 sequence reads: CASSFQISSGNTIYF. CDR3 sequence (DNA): TGTGCCAGCAGTTTTCAGATCAGCTCTGGAAACACCATATATTTT.

V gene TRBV7-6 combines with J gene TRBJ1-1, with D perhaps TRBD1 (5 bases). This CDR3 has 13 residues. The germline CDR1 and CDR2 sequences are SGHVS and FNYEAQ. V gave up 5 bases and J gave up 1 base, with 8 bases separating them. CDR3 nucleotide sequence: TGTGCCAGCAGCGGGGGGACGAACACTGAAGCTTTCTTT. This sequence encodes CASSGGTNTEAFF.

This rearrangement joins TRBV19 to TRBJ1-2; 10 bases are shared with TRBD1. V dropped 8 bases and J dropped 6; count of bases not matched to a gene: 6. The CDR3 totals 13 residues. Germline assignment: CDR1 LNHDA and CDR2 SQIVND (reference sequence). CDR3 sequence: CASVRQGADGYTF. The DNA for the CDR3 is TGTGCCAGTGTGAGACAGGGGGCCGATGGCTACACCTTC.

CDR3 loop: CASSFRNTEAFF. In nucleotides, the CDR3 is TGCGCCAGCAGCTTTCGAAACACTGAAGCTTTCTTT. The V call is TRBV5-1, the J call TRBJ1-1, with D unclear. The CDR3 sequence is 12 residues long. Germline CDR1 and CDR2: SGHRS and YFSETQ. V lost 2 bases, J lost 2 bases, and 4 bases lay in between. Looking up the rest from reference TRBV5-1 and TRBJ1-1 gives the full variable domain: KAGVTQTPRYLIKTRGQQVTLSCSPISGHRSVSWYQQTPGQGLQFLFEYFSETQRNKGNFPGRFSGRQFSNSRSEMNVSTLELGDSALYLCASSFRNTEAFFGQGTRLTVV.

The rearrangement uses TRBV27 and TRBJ2-2; D uncertain. V was shortened by 5 bases and J by 4 bases, with 17 bases between the two germline ends. Germline CDR1 MNHEY, CDR2 SMNVEV (reference sequence). This CDR3 spans 16 amino acids. CDR3 sequence (DNA): TGTGCCAGCAGTCCGTCGACTCCTTCGGGCACCGGGGAGCTGTTTTTT. The encoded protein is CASSPSTPSGTGELFF.

The CDR3 protein is CASNRGQGKTFGETQYF. CDR3 nucleotide sequence: TGTGCCAGCAACCGGGGACAGGGGAAAACGTTTGGGGAGACCCAGTACTTC. This chain uses TRBV21-1 with TRBJ2-5; the listed D gene, TRBD1, was not tested against the DNA. TRBV21-1 is a listed pseudogene. The CDR3 runs 17 residues.

The chain joins TRBV19 to TRBJ1-6, with D unclear. This CDR3 region has 15 residues. The germline V gene encodes CDR1 LNHDA and CDR2 SQIVND (reference sequence). Trimming removed 3 bases at V and 10 bases at J, with 16 bases between. Here the CDR3 DNA reads TGTGCCAGTAGTATCTTTCCTACCCTTGGGTCACCCCTCCACTTT. It translates to CASSIFPTLGSPLHF.

This chain links TRBV11-3 with TRBJ2-7; 7 nucleotides line up with TRBD1. The germline gives CDR1 SGHNT, CDR2 YENEEA. Germline trimming cut 1 base from V and 4 bases from J; bases unmatched to any gene: 7. The CDR3 contains 15 residues. This CDR3 is CASSLAGDREYEQYV. CDR3 DNA: TGTGCCAGCAGCTTAGCAGGGGACAGAGAATACGAGCAGTACGTC.

The V and J genes are TRBV5-8 and TRBJ1-1; D remains unclear. V was cut by 6 bases and J by 5 bases, with 14 bases left in between. Looked up from germline, CDR1 is SGHTS and CDR2 is YDEGEE. The CDR3 runs to 13 residues. In DNA, the CDR3 is TGTGCCAGCACAAAGTCGGTCCTGACTGAAGCTTTCTTT. Amino acids: CASTKSVLTEAFF.

V is TRBV18 and J is TRBJ1-5; 7 bases fit TRBD1. The CDR3 covers 16 residues. CDR1 KGHSH and CDR2 LQKENI come from the germline V gene. The junction had 5 bases not matched to a gene; V was cut back by 1 base and J by 2 bases. CDR3 nucleotides: TGTGCCAGCTCACCACGGGTCGGACAGGGCAATCAGCCCCAGCATTTT. Translating gives CASSPRVGQGNQPQHF.

The rearrangement joins TRBV3-1 (or the pseudogene TRBV3-2) to TRBJ1-4; D possibly corresponds to TRBD1 (5 bases). Germline loops: CDR1 LGHDT, CDR2 YNNKEL (reference sequence). The CDR3 has 15 residues. V lost 5 bases, J lost 1 base, and 11 bases lay in between. The CDR3 sequence: CASSDSFRTNEKLFF. CDR3 coding DNA: TGTGCCAGCAGCGACAGTTTCCGAACTAATGAAAAACTGTTTTTT.

Only one count was recorded for this clone. The chain combines TRBV6-6 with TRBJ1-4, with 8 bases identical to TRBD1. Trimming removed 2 bases from V and 6 bases from J; junction bases left unmatched: 8. Germline loops: CDR1 MNHNY, CDR2 SVGAGI (reference sequence). This CDR3 has 16 amino acids. This CDR3 reads CASSYPSTGEDEKLFF. Here the CDR3 DNA reads TGTGCCAGCAGTTACCCCTCGACAGGGGAGGATGAAAAACTGTTTTTT.

The sample holds one count of this clone. The chain combines TRBV6-5 with TRBJ2-7; the D is unclear. Trimming took 1 base from V and 3 from J, leaving 10 bases between them. CDR3 length: 14 amino acids. CDR1 and CDR2 (germline): MNHEY, SVGAGI. CDR3 DNA: TGTGCCAGCAGTTACTTAGGGCAAAACTACGAGCAGTACTTC. It encodes CASSYLGQNYEQYF.

The V gene is TRBV11-2, the J gene TRBJ1-2, with no clear D. Germline assignment: CDR1 SGHAT and CDR2 FQNNGV. CDR3 length: 13 amino acids. The germline V and J ends were trimmed by 5 bases and 7 bases, with 14 bases remaining between them. This CDR3 reads CASSPPARVGYTF. In DNA form, the CDR3 reads TGTGCCAGCAGCCCCCCAGCCCGAGTTGGCTACACCTTC.

The chain recombines TRBV11-2 with TRBJ1-2; TRBD1 matches at 8 bases. The V gene end was trimmed by 2 bases and the J gene end by 8 bases; junction bases not matched to a gene: 10. This CDR3 spans 15 amino acids. Germline loops: CDR1 SGHAT, CDR2 FQNNGV. The CDR3 DNA reads TGTGCCAGCAGCTTACTGCTAGGACAGGGCGACGGCTACACCTTC. Its protein product is CASSLLLGQGDGYTF.

Here the CDR3 reads CASSLTKSPTSGGNNEQFF. The CDR3 DNA reads TGTGCCAGCAGCTTAACGAAGTCCCCGACTAGCGGGGGGAACAATGAGCAGTTCTTC. The chain uses TRBV7-3 and TRBJ2-1, with 13 nucleotides matching TRBD2. V lost 0 bases, J lost 5 bases, and 10 bases stayed unmatched. CDR1 is SGHTA, CDR2 FQGTGA, per germline. CDR3 length: 19 residues. Variable domain in full (rest from reference TRBV7-3 and TRBJ2-1): GAGVSQTPSNKVTEKGKYVELRCDPISGHTALYWYRQSLGQGPEFLIYFQGTGAADDSGLPNDRFFAVRPEGSVSTLKIQRTERGDSAVYLCASSLTKSPTSGGNNEQFFGPGTRLTVL.

The CDR3 loop reads CASSPGIVGFGNTIYF. CDR3 DNA sequence: TGTGCCAGCTCACCAGGGATTGTAGGGTTCGGAAACACCATATATTTT. The chain links TRBV18 to TRBJ1-3; D is unclear. The CDR3 has 16 residues. Trimming cost V 2 bases and J 4 bases, with 15 bases left between them. Germline CDR1 reads KGHSH; CDR2 reads LQKENI.

The chain employs TRBV3-1 (or the pseudogene TRBV3-2) and TRBJ2-5; 8 bases map to TRBD2. The junction had 13 bases not matched to a gene; V was cut back by 1 base and J by 9 bases. Germline values: CDR1 LGHDT, CDR2 YNNKEL (reference sequence). This CDR3 spans 16 amino acids. The chain's CDR3 is CASSQVRTGGRGAQYF. The CDR3 coding sequence is TGTGCCAGCAGCCAAGTCCGAACGGGAGGGAGGGGGGCCCAGTACTTC.

V gene TRBV7-8 combines with J gene TRBJ2-7, with 12 positions matching TRBD2. Per germline, CDR1 SGHVS and CDR2 FQNEAQ. V lost 1 base, J lost 4 bases, and 2 bases stayed unmatched. CDR3 size: 15 residues. This CDR3 is CASSLGTSGTYEQYV. The DNA for the CDR3 is TGTGCCAGCAGCTTAGGGACTAGCGGGACTTACGAGCAGTACGTC.

The CDR3 nucleotides read TGTGCCAGCAGCCAAGCACAGGGGACGGCAGATACGCAGTATTTT. It encodes CASSQAQGTADTQYF. V and J are TRBV3-1 (or the pseudogene TRBV3-2) and TRBJ2-3, with 7 bases aligning to TRBD1. The CDR3 spans 15 residues. Germline V gene lookup returns CDR1 LGHDT and CDR2 YNNKEL (reference sequence). Losses at the gene ends were 1 base for V and 4 bases for J; bases not matched to a gene: 5.

The chain has TRBV30 and TRBJ1-5, with D unresolved. CDR1 is GTSNPN and CDR2 is SVGIG in the germline V gene (reference sequence). V lost 5 bases, J lost 3 bases, and 17 bases lay in between. This CDR3 contains 15 residues. In DNA form, the CDR3 reads TGTGCCTGGGGCGAGGCAGCAACGCCCAATCAGCCCCAGCATTTT. Protein product: CAWGEAATPNQPQHF.

The chain couples TRBV6-5 to TRBJ1-4; no reliable D call. The CDR3 loop spans 13 amino acids. V was trimmed by 10 bases and J by 0 bases, leaving 9 bases between them. Per the germline V gene, CDR1 is MNHEY and CDR2 is SVGAGI. This CDR3 reads CATNTATNEKLFF. The DNA of the CDR3 is TGTGCCACCAATACTGCAACTAATGAAAAACTGTTTTTT.

The V and J genes are TRBV7-6 and TRBJ2-3, with 8 positions matching TRBD1. CDR3 length: 14 amino acids. CDR1 is SGHVS, CDR2 FNYEAQ, per germline. J gave up 3 bases and V 5 bases, and 4 bases lay outside the gene matches. Written as DNA, the CDR3 is TGTGCCAGCAGCCGCGGACAGGGAACAGATACGCAGTATTTT. It is translated as CASSRGQGTDTQYF.

This clone occurred a few times. This chain links TRBV30 with TRBJ2-1, with D maybe TRBD2 (5 bases). V was cut by 5 bases and J by 7 bases, with 9 bases left in between. Germline V lookup: CDR1 GTSNPN, CDR2 SVGIG (reference sequence). The CDR3 covers 11 residues. The CDR3 bases are TGTGCCTGGGGACGGAGGAATGAGCAGTTCTTC. Residues: CAWGRRNEQFF.